These 17 T cell receptor beta chains share one sample of origin, sequenced in a study of shared clonotypes between healthy human individuals. The data were produced by immunoSEQ multiplex PCR, yet TCRdb's version contains in-frame clones alone and is incomplete. This sample carries some 2,000,000 clones, 85% to 95% of them seen once, and the ten largest clones take around 0.13%. Material for sequencing was naive CD4+ T cells sorted from blood. Sample subset: CD45RA+ positively selected. These receptor sequences come from a man younger than 35 in good health.

The chain couples TRBV5-6 to TRBJ2-3; TRBD1 matches 7 bases. Per the germline V gene, CDR1 is SGHDT and CDR2 is YYEEEE. This CDR3 contains 14 residues. The V segment lost 3 bases and the J segment 4 bases; nucleotides outside the gene matches: 5. The CDR3 here is CASSSRQGSDTQYF. DNA for the CDR3: TGTGCCAGCAGCTCCAGACAGGGATCAGATACGCAGTATTTT.

V gene TRBV6-1 combines with J gene TRBJ1-2; D is unresolved. CDR3 length equals 15 residues. Trimming removed 0 bases from V and 3 bases from J, with 11 bases in between. Looked up from germline, CDR1 is MNHNS and CDR2 is SASEGT. The CDR3, as DNA: TGTGCCAGCAGTGAAGCGACGGAACTATACTATGGCTACACCTTC. Translation: CASSEATELYYGYTF.

The chain uses TRBV11-3 and TRBJ2-5; 7 bases are a match to TRBD1. This CDR3 has 14 residues. With 5 bases clipped from V and 6 bases from J, the junction kept 9 bases outside the gene matches. Germline values: CDR1 SGHNT, CDR2 YENEEA. CDR3 DNA: TGTGCCAGCAGCCCTACTGACAGGGAGCAGACCCAGTACTTC. Encoded protein: CASSPTDREQTQYF. Complete variable domain (other parts from reference TRBV11-3 and TRBJ2-5): EAGVVQSPRYKIIEKKQPVAFWCNPISGHNTLYWYLQNLGQGPELLIRYENEEAVDDSQLPKDRFSAERLKGVDSTLKIQPAELGDSAVYLCASSPTDREQTQYFGPGTRLLVL.

The chain uses TRBV7-2 and TRBJ2-3; tentative D call: TRBD2 (5 bases). The V end was cut by 1 base, the J end by 4 bases, with 12 bases between. There are 15 residues in the CDR3. The germline V gene has CDR1 SGHTA and CDR2 FQGNSA. CDR3 region: CASSLVVGRADTQYF. The CDR3 bases are TGTGCCAGCAGCTTAGTGGTAGGGCGGGCAGATACGCAGTATTTT.

About this clone itself: Because the CDR3 is missing its conserved closing phenylalanine or tryptophan, this is likely a read error. The V call is TRBV5-6, the J call TRBJ1-6; 7 bases are a match to TRBD1. The length of the CDR3 is 16 residues. The junction had 6 bases not matched to a gene; V was cut back by 0 bases and J by 6 bases. Germline loops: CDR1 SGHDT, CDR2 YYEEEE. This CDR3 is CASSLVKGQLNSPLHL. The CDR3 DNA reads TGTGCCAGCAGCTTGGTAAAGGGACAGCTTAATTCACCCCTCCACCTT.

The gene calls are TRBV5-1 and TRBJ2-3; D possibly corresponds to TRBD2 (7 bases). Trimming took off 0 bases at V and 2 bases at J, with 16 bases between the two ends. Germline values: CDR1 SGHRS, CDR2 YFSETQ. The CDR3 has 17 residues. DNA of the CDR3: TGCGCCAGCAGCTTGGTGGCCGGGGGGCTATTCACAGATACGCAGTATTTT. Translated: CASSLVAGGLFTDTQYF. The full variable domain, rest sourced from reference TRBV5-1 and TRBJ2-3, is KAGVTQTPRYLIKTRGQQVTLSCSPISGHRSVSWYQQTPGQGLQFLFEYFSETQRNKGNFPGRFSGRQFSNSRSEMNVSTLELGDSALYLCASSLVAGGLFTDTQYFGPGTRLTVL.

The V and J genes are TRBV5-1 and TRBJ1-6; 7 positions agree with TRBD1. CDR3 length: 14 amino acids. The germline V gene has CDR1 SGHRS and CDR2 YFSETQ. Trimming took 6 bases from V and 8 from J; bases not matched to a gene: 8. Here the CDR3 reads CASTGGTEDSPLHF. DNA of the CDR3: TGCGCCAGCACCGGGGGGACAGAGGATTCACCCCTCCACTTT.

About this clone: A much larger clone sits a single nucleotide away, making a read error possible. V and J are TRBV4-3 and TRBJ2-6, with D possibly TRBD1 on 6 matching bases. V was shortened by 5 bases and J by 0 bases, with 17 bases between the two germline ends. The CDR3 consists of 18 residues. Germline V gene sequence: CDR1 LGHNA, CDR2 YSLEER. The DNA for the CDR3 is TGCGCCAGCAGCTCAGGGGAACGTGTGCTCTCTGGGGCCAACGTCCTGACTTTC. Translation gives CASSSGERVLSGANVLTF.

The chain has TRBV5-1 and TRBJ1-5, with 9 bases identical to TRBD1. CDR3 length equals 17 residues. In germline, CDR1 is SGHRS, CDR2 YFSETQ. Trimming cost V 0 bases and J 7 bases; bases outside gene matches: 11. The CDR3 DNA sequence: TGCGCCAGCAGCTTGGCCGAGGGACAGGGTCGGGGCCAGCCCCAGCATTTT. The encoded protein is CASSLAEGQGRGQPQHF.

This chain connects TRBV28 to TRBJ1-2; the D is unclear. Germline assignment: CDR1 MDHEN and CDR2 SYDVKM. There are 14 residues in the CDR3. The V and J ends lost 2 bases and 4 bases respectively, with 11 bases between them. DNA of the CDR3: TGTGCCAGCAGTTTAGTGGAAAAAGTCTATGGCTACACCTTC. As protein: CASSLVEKVYGYTF.

The genes are TRBV7-9 and TRBJ2-7; 11 bases are a match to TRBD1. The ends lost 5 bases at V and 1 base at J; junction bases unmatched: 13. The CDR3 sequence is 18 residues long. CDR1 and CDR2 (germline): SEHNR, FQNEAQ (reference sequence). The CDR3 DNA reads as TGTGCCAGCAGCCCCCGGGACAGGGGGGCCTCCCCGTCCTACGAGCAGTACTTC. It codes for CASSPRDRGASPSYEQYF.

This chain uses TRBV6-6 with TRBJ2-3; maybe TRBD2 (7 bases). The CDR3 length is 14 residues. Trimming left V 4 bases short and J 4 bases short, with 12 bases between. The germline V gene has CDR1 MNHNY and CDR2 SVGAGI (reference sequence). CDR3 amino acids: CASSWGGRADTQYF. The CDR3 DNA follows: TGTGCCAGCAGTTGGGGGGGGCGTGCAGATACGCAGTATTTT.

The rearrangement uses TRBV25-1 and TRBJ2-1, with 8 nucleotides matching TRBD2. CDR3 length: 14 amino acids. The V gene's germline CDR1 is MGHDK and CDR2 SYGVNS. V dropped 6 bases and J dropped 5; count of bases not matched to a gene: 6. The CDR3 nucleotides are TGTGCCAGCAGCTTAGCGGGATTTGACAATGAGCAGTTCTTC. It is translated as CASSLAGFDNEQFF.

The chain employs TRBV18 and TRBJ1-1; D not resolved. The CDR3 runs to 15 residues. CDR1 is KGHSH and CDR2 is LQKENI in the germline V gene. The V end lost 0 bases, the J end lost 5 bases, and 13 bases lay between the germline ends. CDR3 nucleotides: TGTGCCAGCTCACCACCAGCGAGGGCCGGGACTGAAGCTTTCTTT. It translates to CASSPPARAGTEAFF.

This clone was seen a single time. J is TRBJ2-3 and V is TRBV28; the match to TRBD2 covers 8 bases. Losses at the gene ends were 7 bases for V and 0 bases for J; bases not matched to a gene: 12. CDR3 length equals 17 residues. The germline CDR1 and CDR2 sequences are MDHEN and SYDVKM. The CDR3 DNA reads as TGTGCCAGCAATAGCGGGGCATTGCGACAAAGCACAGATACGCAGTATTTT. Protein: CASNSGALRQSTDTQYF.

V gene TRBV2 combines with J gene TRBJ2-1; D is unresolved. From germline, CDR1 is SNHLY and CDR2 FYNNEI. V lost 3 bases, J lost 10 bases, and 4 bases lay in between. The CDR3 contains 10 residues. Written as DNA, the CDR3 is TGTGCCAGCAGTGATGGCGAGCAGTTCTTC. This sequence encodes CASSDGEQFF.

The chain combines TRBV7-9 with TRBJ1-4; 11 bases map to TRBD1. The ends lost 4 bases at V and 1 base at J; junction bases unmatched: 5. The CDR3 has 17 amino acids. Germline V gene data show CDR1 as SEHNR and CDR2 as FQNEAQ (reference sequence). The CDR3 sequence is CASSYWTGGKTNEKLFF. The CDR3 DNA reads as TGTGCCAGCAGCTACTGGACAGGGGGCAAAACTAATGAAAAACTGTTTTTT.